In its sample, the clone carrying this TCR beta chain was seen many times. Each CDR3 protein gets one entry after TCRdb re-called the 5' RACE reads with MiXCR. In the table there are 120,000 or so distinct CDR3 sequences, about 3.4% of which are singletons. This sample is part of a study of neurological immune-mediated disorders. At the level of the study: Multiple sclerosis patients (n of about 34) included some 30 with relapsing-remitting and 3 with secondary progressive disease.

V shed 6 bases and J shed 2 bases, with 13 bases lying between them. CDR1 is MNHEY and CDR2 is SVGAGI in the germline V gene. This CDR3 contains 14 residues. Unsorted libraries used 2 million PBMCs kept at -80 degrees C. The sequence was obtained from a woman in her twenties or thirties with multiple sclerosis. The sequenced sample was PBMCs. The chain uses TRBV6-5 and TRBJ2-5; D is perhaps TRBD1 (7 bases). CDR3 nucleotide sequence: TGTGCCAGCAGCCAGGGGGGTGGACAAGAGACCCAGTACTTC. The encoded protein is CASSQGGGQETQYF.